These 2 T cell receptor beta chains originate from one sample sequenced in a study of T-cell reconstitution after alpha-beta-depleted transplantation in children. Unique molecular identifiers were incorporated when the TCRbeta library was constructed. TCRdb independently ran MiXCR on the PCR reads; one entry per CDR3 protein. The sample yields a few hundred thousand distinct CDR3 sequences, 9.7% seen once. The sequenced sample was PBMCs from the stem cell graft donor, obtained from the stem cell graft. The receptor source for this set is a human donor who donated a stem cell graft to a child with SCID.

This clonotype was seen ten or more times. The chain carries TRBV9 and TRBJ2-3; 9 bases are a match to TRBD2. The trim removed 4 bases at V and 6 bases at J, leaving 3 bases unmatched. This CDR3 contains 13 residues. The germline gives CDR1 SGDLS, CDR2 YYNGEE. The CDR3 nucleotides read TGTGCCAGCAGCCCCGGACTAGCGGATACGCAGTATTTT. Translation gives CASSPGLADTQYF.

This clonotype was counted many times. The chain recombines TRBV6-5 with TRBJ2-3; maybe TRBD2 (7 bases). The CDR3 covers 14 residues. In germline, CDR1 is MNHEY, CDR2 SVGAGI. Between the trimmed V and J ends, which lost 2 bases and 4 bases, there was a span of 10 bases. The CDR3 DNA reads TGTGCCAGCAGTTACGGGGGGGCCCCAGATACGCAGTATTTT. This translates into CASSYGGAPDTQYF.